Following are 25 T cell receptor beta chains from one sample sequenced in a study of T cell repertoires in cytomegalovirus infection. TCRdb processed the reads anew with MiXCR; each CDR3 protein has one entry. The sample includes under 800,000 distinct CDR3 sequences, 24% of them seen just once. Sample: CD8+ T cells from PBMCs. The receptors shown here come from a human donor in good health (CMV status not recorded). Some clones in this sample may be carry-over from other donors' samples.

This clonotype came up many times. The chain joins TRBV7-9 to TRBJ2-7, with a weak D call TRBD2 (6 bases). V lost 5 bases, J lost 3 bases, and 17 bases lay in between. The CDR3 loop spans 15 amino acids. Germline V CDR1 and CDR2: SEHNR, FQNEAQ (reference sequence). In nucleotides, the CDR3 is TGTGCCAGCAGCCCGGGACTGGGCATTTTCTACGAGCAGTACTTC. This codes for CASSPGLGIFYEQYF.

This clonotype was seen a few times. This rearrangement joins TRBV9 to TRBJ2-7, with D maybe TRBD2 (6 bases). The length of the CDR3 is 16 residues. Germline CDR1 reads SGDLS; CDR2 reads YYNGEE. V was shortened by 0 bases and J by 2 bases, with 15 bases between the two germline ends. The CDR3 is CASSVGTGTDAYEQYF. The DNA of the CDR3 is TGTGCCAGCAGCGTAGGGACCGGGACTGACGCCTACGAGCAGTACTTC. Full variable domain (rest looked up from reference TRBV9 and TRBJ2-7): DSGVTQTPKHLITATGQRVTLRCSPRSGDLSVYWYQQSLDQGLQFLIQYYNGEERAKGNILERFSAQQFPDLHSELNLSSLELGDSALYFCASSVGTGTDAYEQYFGPGTRLTVT.

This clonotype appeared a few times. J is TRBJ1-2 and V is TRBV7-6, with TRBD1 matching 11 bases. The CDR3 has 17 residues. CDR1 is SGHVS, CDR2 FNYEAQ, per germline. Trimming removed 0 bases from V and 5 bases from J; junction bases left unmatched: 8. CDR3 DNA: TGTGCCAGCAGCTTAGCAGCCGGGACAGGGGGAGTTTATGGCTACACCTTC. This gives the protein CASSLAAGTGGVYGYTF.

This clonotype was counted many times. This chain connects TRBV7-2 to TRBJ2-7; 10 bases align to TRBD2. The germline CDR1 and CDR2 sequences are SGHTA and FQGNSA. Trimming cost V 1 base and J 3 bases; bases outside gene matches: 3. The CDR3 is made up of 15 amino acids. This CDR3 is CASSLELAGNYEQYV. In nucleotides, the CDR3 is TGTGCCAGCAGCTTAGAACTAGCGGGGAACTACGAGCAGTACGTC.

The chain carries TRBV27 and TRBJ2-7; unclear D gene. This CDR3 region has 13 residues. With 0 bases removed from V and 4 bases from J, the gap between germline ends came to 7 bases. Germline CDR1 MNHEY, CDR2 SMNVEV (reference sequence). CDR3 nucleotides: TGTGCCAGCAGTTTATCACCCATTTACGAGCAGTACTTC. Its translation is CASSLSPIYEQYF.

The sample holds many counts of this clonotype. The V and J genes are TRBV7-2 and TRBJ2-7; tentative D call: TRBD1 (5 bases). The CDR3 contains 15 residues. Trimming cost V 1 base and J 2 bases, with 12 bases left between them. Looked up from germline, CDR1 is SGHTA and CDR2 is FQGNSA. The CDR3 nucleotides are TGTGCCAGCAGCTTAGACGGAATAGGGGCCTACGAGCAGTACTTC. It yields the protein CASSLDGIGAYEQYF.

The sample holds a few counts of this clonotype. In DNA form, the CDR3 reads TGCGCCAGCGGACACTCCTACGAGCAGTACGTC. It codes for CASGHSYEQYV. The genes are TRBV10-2 and TRBJ2-7; maybe TRBD1 (5 bases). Germline-derived CDR1 and CDR2 are WSHSY and SAAADI. This CDR3 is built from 11 residues. The germline V and J ends were trimmed by 8 bases and 0 bases, with 5 bases remaining between them.

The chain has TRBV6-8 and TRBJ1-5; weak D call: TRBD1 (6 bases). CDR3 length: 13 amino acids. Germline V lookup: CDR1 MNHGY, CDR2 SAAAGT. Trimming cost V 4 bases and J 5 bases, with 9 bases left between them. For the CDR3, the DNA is TGTGCCAGCAGTTTCCACAGGGATCAGCCCCAGCATTTT. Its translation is CASSFHRDQPQHF.

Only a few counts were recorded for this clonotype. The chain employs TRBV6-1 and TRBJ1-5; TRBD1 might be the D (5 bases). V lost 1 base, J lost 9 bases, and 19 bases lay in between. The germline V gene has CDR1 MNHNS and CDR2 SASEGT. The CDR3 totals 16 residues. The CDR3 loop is CASSEDDSIAFGPQHF. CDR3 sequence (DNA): TGTGCCAGCAGTGAAGATGACAGTATAGCATTTGGGCCCCAGCATTTT.

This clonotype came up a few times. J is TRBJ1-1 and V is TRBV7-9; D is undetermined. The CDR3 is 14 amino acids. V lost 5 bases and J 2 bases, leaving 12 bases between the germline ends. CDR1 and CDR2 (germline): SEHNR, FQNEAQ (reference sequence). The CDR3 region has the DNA TGTGCCAGCAGCCCCCCGCCCACCAACACTGAAGCTTTCTTT. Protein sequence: CASSPPPTNTEAFF.

The CDR3 region has the DNA TGTGCCAGCAGCCGCAGAATTGGGCCACCCGCCTCCTATAATTCACCCCTCCACTTT. It is translated as CASSRRIGPPASYNSPLHF. The chain links TRBV14 to TRBJ1-6; D ambiguous. The V and J ends lost 4 bases and 0 bases respectively, with 19 bases between them. Germline V gene lookup returns CDR1 SGHDN and CDR2 FVKESK. There are 19 residues in the CDR3.

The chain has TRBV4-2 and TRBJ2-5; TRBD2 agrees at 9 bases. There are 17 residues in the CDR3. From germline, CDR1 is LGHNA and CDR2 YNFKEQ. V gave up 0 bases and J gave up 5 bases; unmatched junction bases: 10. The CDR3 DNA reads TGTGCCAGCAGCCAAGACGGCGGGGGGGCTTTTGGGGAGACCCAGTACTTC. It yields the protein CASSQDGGGAFGETQYF.

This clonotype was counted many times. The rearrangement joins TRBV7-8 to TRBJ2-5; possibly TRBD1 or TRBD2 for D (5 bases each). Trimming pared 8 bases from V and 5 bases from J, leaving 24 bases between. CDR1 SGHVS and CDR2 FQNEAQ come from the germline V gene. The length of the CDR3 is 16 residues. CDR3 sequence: CASAQPGTLLKETQYF. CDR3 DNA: TGTGCCAGCGCACAGCCTGGGACGCTGCTGAAGGAGACCCAGTACTTC.

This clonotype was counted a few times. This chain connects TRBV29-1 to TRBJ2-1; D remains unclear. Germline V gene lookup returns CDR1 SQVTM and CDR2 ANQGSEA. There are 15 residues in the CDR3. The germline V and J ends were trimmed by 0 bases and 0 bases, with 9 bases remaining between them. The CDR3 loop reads CSVEDRGSSYNEQFF. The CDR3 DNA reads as TGCAGCGTTGAAGATCGTGGAAGCTCCTACAATGAGCAGTTCTTC.

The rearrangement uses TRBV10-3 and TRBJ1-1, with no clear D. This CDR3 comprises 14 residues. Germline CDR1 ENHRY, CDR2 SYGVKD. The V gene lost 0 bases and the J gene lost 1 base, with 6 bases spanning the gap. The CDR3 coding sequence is TGTGCCATCAGTGAGTCGGAATCGAACACTGAAGCTTTCTTT. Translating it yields CAISESESNTEAFF.

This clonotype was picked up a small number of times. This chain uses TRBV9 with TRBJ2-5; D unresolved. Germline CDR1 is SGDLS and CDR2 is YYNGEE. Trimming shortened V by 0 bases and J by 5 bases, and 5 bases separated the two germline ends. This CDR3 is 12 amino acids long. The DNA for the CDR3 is TGTGCCAGCAGCGTAGAAGATGAGACCCAGTACTTC. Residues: CASSVEDETQYF.

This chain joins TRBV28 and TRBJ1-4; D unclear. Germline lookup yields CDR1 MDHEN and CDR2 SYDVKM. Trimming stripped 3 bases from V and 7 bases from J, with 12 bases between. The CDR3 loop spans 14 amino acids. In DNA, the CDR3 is TGTGCCAGCAGTTTTATGGCGGGTGGTGAAAAACTGTTTTTT. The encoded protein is CASSFMAGGEKLFF.

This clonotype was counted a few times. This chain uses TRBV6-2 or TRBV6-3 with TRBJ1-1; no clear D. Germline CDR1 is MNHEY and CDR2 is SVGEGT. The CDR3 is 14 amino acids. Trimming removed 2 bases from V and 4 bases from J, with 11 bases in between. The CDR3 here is CASSYTSRGTEAFF. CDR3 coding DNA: TGTGCCAGCAGTTACACCAGTCGGGGCACTGAAGCTTTCTTT.

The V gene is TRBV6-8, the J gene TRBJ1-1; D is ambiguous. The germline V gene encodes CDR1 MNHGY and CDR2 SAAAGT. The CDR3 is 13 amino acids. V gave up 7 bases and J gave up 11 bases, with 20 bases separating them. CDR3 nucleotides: TGTGCCAGCAAGCCTAAGGGAGGGATTGGGGCTTTCTTT. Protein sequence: CASKPKGGIGAFF.

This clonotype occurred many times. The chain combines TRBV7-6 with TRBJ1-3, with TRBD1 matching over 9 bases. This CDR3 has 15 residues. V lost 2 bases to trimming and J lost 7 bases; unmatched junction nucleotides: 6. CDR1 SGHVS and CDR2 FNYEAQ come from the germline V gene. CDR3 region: CASSLITGGANTIYF. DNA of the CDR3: TGTGCCAGCAGCTTAATAACAGGGGGCGCGAACACCATATATTTT.

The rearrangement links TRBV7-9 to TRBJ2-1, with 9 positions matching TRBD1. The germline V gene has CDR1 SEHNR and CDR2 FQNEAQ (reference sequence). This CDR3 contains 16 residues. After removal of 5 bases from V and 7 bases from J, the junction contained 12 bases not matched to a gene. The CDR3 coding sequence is TGTGCCAGCAGCCCCCGGGCCGGGACAGGGAGGAATGAGCAGTTCTTC. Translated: CASSPRAGTGRNEQFF.

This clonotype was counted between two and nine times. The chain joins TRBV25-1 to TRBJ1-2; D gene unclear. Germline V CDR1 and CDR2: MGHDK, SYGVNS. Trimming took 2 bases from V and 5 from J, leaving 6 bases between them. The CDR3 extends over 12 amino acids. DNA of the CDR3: TGTGCCAGCAGTGAAGATTGGTATGGCTACACCTTC. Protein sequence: CASSEDWYGYTF.

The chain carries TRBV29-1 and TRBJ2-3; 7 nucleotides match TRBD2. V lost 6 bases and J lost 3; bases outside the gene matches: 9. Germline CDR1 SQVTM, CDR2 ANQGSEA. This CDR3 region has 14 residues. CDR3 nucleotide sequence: TGCAGCGTAGACCTAGCGGTAAAGACAGATACGCAGTATTTT. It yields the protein CSVDLAVKTDTQYF.

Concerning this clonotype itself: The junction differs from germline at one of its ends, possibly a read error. In DNA, the CDR3 is TGTGCCCGCAGTTACGCCCCTCGGAACACTGAAGCTTTCTTT. This encodes CARSYAPRNTEAFF. This sequence joins TRBV6-2 or TRBV6-3 and TRBJ1-1; D call uncertain. Germline values: CDR1 MNHEY, CDR2 SVGEGT. The CDR3 runs to 14 residues.

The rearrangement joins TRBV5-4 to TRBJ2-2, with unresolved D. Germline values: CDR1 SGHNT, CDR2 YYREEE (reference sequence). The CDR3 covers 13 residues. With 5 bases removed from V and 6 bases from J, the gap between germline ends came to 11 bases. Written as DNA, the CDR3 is TGTGCCAGCAGTCCTCAACGGTCCGGGGAGCTGTTTTTT. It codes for CASSPQRSGELFF.